The 19 T cell receptor beta chains below come from one sample, sequenced in a study of blood T cell repertoires in COVID-19. Libraries were prepared by immunoSEQ multiplex PCR; TCRdb keeps only in-frame clonotypes and omits some of them. The sample comprises 200,000 to 300,000 clones, around four fifths of which are singletons, and more than 6% rests with the top ten. The specimen sequenced was peripheral blood. All receptors come from a woman aged 60-75 years with active or convalescent COVID-19.

The chain employs TRBV5-1 and TRBJ2-7; the match to TRBD2 covers 9 bases. This CDR3 is 14 amino acids long. Losses at the gene ends were 5 bases for V and 2 bases for J; bases not matched to a gene: 5. The germline CDR1 and CDR2 sequences are SGHRS and YFSETQ. CDR3 coding DNA: TGCGCCAGCAGGGAGGGGACTAGCACCTACGAGCAGTACTTC. Translated: CASREGTSTYEQYF.

The chain links TRBV11-3 to TRBJ2-1, with 7 bases fitting TRBD2. The germline gives CDR1 SGHNT, CDR2 YENEEA. The junction had 2 bases not matched to a gene; V was cut back by 5 bases and J by 4 bases. This CDR3 spans 13 amino acids. The CDR3 reads CASSPGLYNEQFF. CDR3 DNA: TGTGCCAGCAGCCCGGGACTATACAATGAGCAGTTCTTC.

The rearrangement joins TRBV10-3 to TRBJ2-7; D is perhaps TRBD1 (6 bases). This CDR3 spans 14 amino acids. V was trimmed by 2 bases and J by 3 bases, leaving 11 bases between them. Germline values: CDR1 ENHRY, CDR2 SYGVKD. CDR3 DNA sequence: TGTGCCATCAGTGAGGACAGGTCGAGCTACGAGCAGTACTTC. Protein sequence: CAISEDRSSYEQYF.

V is TRBV11-3 and J is TRBJ2-3; tentatively, D is TRBD2 (5 bases). The V end was cut by 4 bases, the J end by 3 bases, with 8 bases between. This CDR3 is 13 amino acids long. Germline loops: CDR1 SGHNT, CDR2 YENEEA. Here the CDR3 reads CASSSGGTDTQYF. The CDR3 DNA reads TGTGCCAGCAGCTCAGGAGGAACAGATACGCAGTATTTT.

CDR3 loop: CASSHQTGEYSNQPQHF. DNA of the CDR3: TGTGCCAGCTCTCACCAGACAGGGGAGTATAGCAATCAGCCCCAGCATTTT. V usage is TRBV19 and J usage is TRBJ1-5; 8 nucleotides match TRBD1. Germline CDR1 reads LNHDA; CDR2 reads SQIVND (reference sequence). This CDR3 spans 17 amino acids. J was trimmed by 0 bases and V by 9 bases; bases with no gene match: 13. Full variable domain (missing parts from reference TRBV19 and TRBJ1-5): DGGITQSPKYLFRKEGQNVTLSCEQNLNHDAMYWYRQDPGQGLRLIYYSQIVNDFQKGDIAEGYSVSREKKESFPLTVTSAQKNPTAFYLCASSHQTGEYSNQPQHFGDGTRLSIL.

The rearrangement joins TRBV7-9 to TRBJ1-1, with 7 bases aligning to TRBD1. Germline CDR1 and CDR2: SEHNR and FQNEAQ (reference sequence). The CDR3 extends over 16 amino acids. J lost 2 bases, V lost 5 bases, and 11 bases had no gene match. CDR3 DNA: TGTGCCAGCAGCCTGGGACAGTTAAGAGGAAACACTGAAGCTTTCTTT. Translating gives CASSLGQLRGNTEAFF.

This clone was seen a handful of times. The rearrangement uses TRBV1 and TRBJ2-7; the table's D gene call, TRBD2, was not cross checked with the DNA. TRBV1 is a recognized pseudogene. CDR3 length: 13 residues. The CDR3 protein is CTSSQVPVYEQYF. CDR3 DNA: TGCACCAGCAGCCAAGTCCCGGTGTACGAGCAGTACTTC.

The CDR3, as DNA: TGCGCCAGCAGCTTGCTAGGGGGCGGTGAAAAACTGTTTTTT. Amino acid sequence: CASSLLGGGEKLFF. The chain recombines TRBV5-1 with TRBJ1-4; 7 bases line up with TRBD1. The CDR3 runs to 14 residues. Germline trimming cut 1 base from V and 7 bases from J; bases unmatched to any gene: 4. CDR1 SGHRS and CDR2 YFSETQ come from the germline V gene.

The gene calls are TRBV28 and TRBJ1-1; 7 bases are shared with TRBD1. CDR3 length: 14 residues. The junction had 12 bases not matched to a gene; V was cut back by 7 bases and J by 7 bases. Germline V gene lookup returns CDR1 MDHEN and CDR2 SYDVKM. The CDR3 coding sequence is TGTGCCAGCATTCACAGGGGCTGGGGTGGTGAAGCTTTCTTT. This codes for CASIHRGWGGEAFF.

CDR3 residues: CASSSRQGGPNEKLFF. The CDR3 nucleotides read TGCGCCAGCAGCTCCAGACAGGGGGGGCCTAATGAAAAACTGTTTTTT. V and J are TRBV5-1 and TRBJ1-4, with 9 bases matching TRBD1. J lost 3 bases, V lost 3 bases, and 6 bases had no gene match. CDR1 is SGHRS and CDR2 is YFSETQ in the germline V gene. This CDR3 has 16 amino acids.

The chain recombines TRBV14 with TRBJ2-7, with D possibly matching TRBD1 (6 bases). Trimming pared 4 bases from V and 6 bases from J, leaving 16 bases between. The germline V gene has CDR1 SGHDN and CDR2 FVKESK. The CDR3 sequence is 14 residues long. CDR3 DNA: TGTGCCAGCAGCCCCGGGACATATGGTCGCGAGCAGTACTTC. This sequence encodes CASSPGTYGREQYF.

The V call is TRBV28, the J call TRBJ2-3; 7 positions match TRBD2. The CDR3 extends over 17 amino acids. V lost 4 bases, J lost 2 bases, and 12 bases stayed unmatched. Germline lookup yields CDR1 MDHEN and CDR2 SYDVKM. The CDR3 coding sequence is TGTGCCAGCAGTTCCGCCGGGAGGAGAAGCACCACAGATACGCAGTATTTT. Protein product: CASSSAGRRSTTDTQYF.

The chain joins TRBV19 to TRBJ1-2; 9 bases are a match to TRBD1. Germline loops: CDR1 LNHDA, CDR2 SQIVND (reference sequence). Trimming removed 4 bases from V and 6 bases from J; junction bases left unmatched: 6. The CDR3 contains 14 residues. CDR3 DNA: TGTGCCAGTAGTACCATGTGGACAGGGGATGGCTACACCTTC. Its translation is CASSTMWTGDGYTF.

J is TRBJ2-1 and V is TRBV7-2; no clear D. The germline V and J ends were trimmed by 6 bases and 5 bases, with 14 bases remaining between them. The CDR3 is 14 amino acids. Germline CDR1 and CDR2: SGHTA and FQGNSA. The CDR3 sequence: CASRESPSDNEQFF. The CDR3 nucleotides read TGTGCCAGCAGGGAGTCTCCCTCGGACAATGAGCAGTTCTTC.

This clone was observed once. The chain is built from TRBV4-2 and TRBJ2-7, with TRBD1 matching 10 bases. This CDR3 contains 18 residues. Looked up from germline, CDR1 is LGHNA and CDR2 is YNFKEQ. Losses at the gene ends were 4 bases for V and 7 bases for J; bases not matched to a gene: 19. In DNA, the CDR3 is TGTGCCAGCAGCCGCCTTGGCCTGGGACAGGGGAGATTTCCGGAGCAGTACTTC. Its translation is CASSRLGLGQGRFPEQYF.

V usage is TRBV11-2 and J usage is TRBJ1-2; possibly TRBD1 for D (6 bases). Trimming took 3 bases from V and 3 from J, leaving 11 bases between them. Germline CDR1 SGHAT, CDR2 FQNNGV. CDR3 size: 14 residues. The DNA of the CDR3 is TGTGCCAGCAGCTTCGAGGGGGGGTACTATGGCTACACCTTC. It encodes CASSFEGGYYGYTF.

V gene TRBV5-1 combines with J gene TRBJ2-1, with 9 nucleotides matching TRBD2. CDR1 SGHRS and CDR2 YFSETQ come from the germline V gene. Trimming cost V 0 bases and J 7 bases; bases outside gene matches: 11. The CDR3 covers 17 residues. The CDR3 nucleotides read TGCGCCAGCAGCTTGGGAGGTAGCGGGGGTGCGATGAATGAGCAGTTCTTC. This codes for CASSLGGSGGAMNEQFF. The variable domain in full, with the rest retrieved from reference TRBV5-1 and TRBJ2-1, is KAGVTQTPRYLIKTRGQQVTLSCSPISGHRSVSWYQQTPGQGLQFLFEYFSETQRNKGNFPGRFSGRQFSNSRSEMNVSTLELGDSALYLCASSLGGSGGAMNEQFFGPGTRLTVL.

The rearrangement uses TRBV3-1 (or the pseudogene TRBV3-2) and TRBJ2-3, with 12 bases matching TRBD2. Trimming at V came to 1 base and at J to 5 bases, leaving 4 bases not matched to a gene. The CDR3 runs 16 residues. CDR1 and CDR2 (germline): LGHDT, YNNKEL (reference sequence). As DNA, the CDR3 is TGTGCCAGCAGCCAAGGACTAGCGGGAGCAAGAGATACGCAGTATTTT. This gives the protein CASSQGLAGARDTQYF.

This sequence joins TRBV6-4 and TRBJ2-1, with TRBD2 matching 12 bases. Losses at the gene ends were 4 bases for V and 9 bases for J; bases not matched to a gene: 16. The CDR3 covers 18 residues. Germline V gene lookup returns CDR1 MRHNA and CDR2 SNTAGT. The CDR3: CASSATPRLAGGLTEQFF. The CDR3, as DNA: TGTGCCAGCAGTGCCACCCCGCGGCTAGCGGGAGGGCTAACTGAGCAGTTCTTC.